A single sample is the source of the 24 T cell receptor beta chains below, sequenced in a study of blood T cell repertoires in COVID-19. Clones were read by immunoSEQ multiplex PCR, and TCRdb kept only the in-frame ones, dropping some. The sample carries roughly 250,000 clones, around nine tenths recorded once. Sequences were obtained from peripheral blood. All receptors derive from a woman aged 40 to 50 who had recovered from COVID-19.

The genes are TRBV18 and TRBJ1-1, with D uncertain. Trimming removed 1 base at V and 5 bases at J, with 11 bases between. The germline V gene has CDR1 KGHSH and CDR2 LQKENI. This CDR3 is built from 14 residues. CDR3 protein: CASSPRPMETEAFF. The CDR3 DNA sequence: TGTGCCAGCTCACCACGCCCCATGGAGACTGAAGCTTTCTTT.

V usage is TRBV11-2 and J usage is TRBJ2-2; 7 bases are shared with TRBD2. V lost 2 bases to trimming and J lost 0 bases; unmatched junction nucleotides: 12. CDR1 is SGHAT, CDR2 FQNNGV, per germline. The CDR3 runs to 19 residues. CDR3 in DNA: TGTGCCAGCAGCTTACATGGGAATCCTAGCGGCACGAACACCGGGGAGCTGTTTTTT. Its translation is CASSLHGNPSGTNTGELFF.

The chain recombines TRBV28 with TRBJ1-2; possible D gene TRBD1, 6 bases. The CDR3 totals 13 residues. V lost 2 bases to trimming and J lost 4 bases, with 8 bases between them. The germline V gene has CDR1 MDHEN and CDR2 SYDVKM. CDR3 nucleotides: TGTGCCAGCAGTTTAACGGACAGCTATGGCTACACCTTC. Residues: CASSLTDSYGYTF.

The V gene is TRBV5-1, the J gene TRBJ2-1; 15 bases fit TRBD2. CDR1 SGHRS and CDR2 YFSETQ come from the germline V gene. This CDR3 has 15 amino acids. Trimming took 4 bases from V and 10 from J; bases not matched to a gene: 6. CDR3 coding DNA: TGCGCCAGCAGCCCGGGACTAGCGGGGGGTAGAGAGCAGTTCTTC. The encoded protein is CASSPGLAGGREQFF.

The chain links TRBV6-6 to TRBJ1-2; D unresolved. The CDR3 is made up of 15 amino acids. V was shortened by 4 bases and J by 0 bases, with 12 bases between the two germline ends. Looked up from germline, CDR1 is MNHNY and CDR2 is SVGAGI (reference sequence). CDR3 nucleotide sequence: TGTGCCAGCAGTTTATTAAAGGACTCTAACTATGGCTACACCTTC. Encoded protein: CASSLLKDSNYGYTF.

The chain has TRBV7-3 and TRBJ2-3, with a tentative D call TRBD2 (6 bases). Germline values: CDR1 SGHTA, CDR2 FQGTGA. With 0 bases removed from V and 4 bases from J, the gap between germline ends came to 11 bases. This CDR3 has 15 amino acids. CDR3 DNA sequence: TGTGCCAGCAGCTTAACGCGGGATTGGGCAGATACGCAGTATTTT. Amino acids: CASSLTRDWADTQYF. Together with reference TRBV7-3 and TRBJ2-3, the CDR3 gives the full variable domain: GAGVSQTPSNKVTEKGKYVELRCDPISGHTALYWYRQSLGQGPEFLIYFQGTGAADDSGLPNDRFFAVRPEGSVSTLKIQRTERGDSAVYLCASSLTRDWADTQYFGPGTRLTVL.

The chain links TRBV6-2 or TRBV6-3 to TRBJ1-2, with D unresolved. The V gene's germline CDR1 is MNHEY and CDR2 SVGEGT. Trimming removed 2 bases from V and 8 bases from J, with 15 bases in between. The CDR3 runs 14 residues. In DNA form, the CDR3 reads TGTGCCAGCAGTTACGTCTTGGGAGTGGGGGGCTACACCTTC. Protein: CASSYVLGVGGYTF.

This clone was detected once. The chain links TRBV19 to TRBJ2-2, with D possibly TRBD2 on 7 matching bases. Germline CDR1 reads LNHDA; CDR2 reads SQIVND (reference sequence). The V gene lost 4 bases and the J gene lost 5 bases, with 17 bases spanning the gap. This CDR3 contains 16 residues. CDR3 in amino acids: CASSSGGREGTGELFF. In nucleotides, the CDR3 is TGTGCCAGTAGTAGCGGGGGCAGGGAGGGAACCGGGGAGCTGTTTTTT.

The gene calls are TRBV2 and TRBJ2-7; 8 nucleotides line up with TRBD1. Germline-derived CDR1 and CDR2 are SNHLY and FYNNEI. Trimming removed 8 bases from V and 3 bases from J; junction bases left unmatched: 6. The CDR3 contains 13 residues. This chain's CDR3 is CASCKDRDYEQYF. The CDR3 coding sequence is TGTGCCAGCTGCAAGGACAGGGACTACGAGCAGTACTTC.

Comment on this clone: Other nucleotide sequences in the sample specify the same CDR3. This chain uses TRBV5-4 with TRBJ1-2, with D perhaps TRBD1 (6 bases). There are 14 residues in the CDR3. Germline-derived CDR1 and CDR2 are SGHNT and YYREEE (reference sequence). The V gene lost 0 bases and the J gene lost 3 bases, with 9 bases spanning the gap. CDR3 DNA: TGTGCCAGCAGCTTGGCGGGGGGCGACTATGGCTACACCTTC. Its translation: CASSLAGGDYGYTF. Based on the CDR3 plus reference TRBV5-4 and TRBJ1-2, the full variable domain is ETGVTQSPTHLIKTRGQQVTLRCSSQSGHNTVSWYQQALGQGPQFIFQYYREEENGRGNFPPRFSGLQFPNYSSELNVNALELDDSALYLCASSLAGGDYGYTFGSGTRLTVV.

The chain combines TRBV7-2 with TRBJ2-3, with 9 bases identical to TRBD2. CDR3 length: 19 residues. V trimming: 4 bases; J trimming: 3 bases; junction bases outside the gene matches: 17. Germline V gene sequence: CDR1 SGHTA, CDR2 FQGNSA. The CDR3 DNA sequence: TGTGCCAGCAGCTCCTTTGGAGCGGGGGGTCCTTATGGGACAGATACGCAGTATTTT. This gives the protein CASSSFGAGGPYGTDTQYF. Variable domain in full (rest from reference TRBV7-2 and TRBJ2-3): GAGVSQSPSNKVTEKGKDVELRCDPISGHTALYWYRQSLGQGLEFLIYFQGNSAPDKSGLPSDRFSAERTGGSVSTLTIQRTQQEDSAVYLCASSSFGAGGPYGTDTQYFGPGTRLTVL.

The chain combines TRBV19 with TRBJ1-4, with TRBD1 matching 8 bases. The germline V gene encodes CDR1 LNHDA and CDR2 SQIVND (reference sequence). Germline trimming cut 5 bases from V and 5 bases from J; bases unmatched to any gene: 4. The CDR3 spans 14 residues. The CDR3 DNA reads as TGTGCCAGTAGTCGGGGACAGGTGAATGAAAAACTGTTTTTT. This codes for CASSRGQVNEKLFF.

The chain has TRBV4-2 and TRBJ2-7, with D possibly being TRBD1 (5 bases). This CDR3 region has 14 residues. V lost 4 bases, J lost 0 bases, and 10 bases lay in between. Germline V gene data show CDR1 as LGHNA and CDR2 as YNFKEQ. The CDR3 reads CASSPGILSYEQYF. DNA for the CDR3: TGTGCCAGCAGCCCAGGGATTCTCTCCTACGAGCAGTACTTC.

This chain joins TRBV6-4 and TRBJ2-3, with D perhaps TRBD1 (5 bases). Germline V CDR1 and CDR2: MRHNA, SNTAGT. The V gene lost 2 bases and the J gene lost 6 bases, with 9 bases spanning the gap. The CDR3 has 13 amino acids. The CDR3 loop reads CASSDGAGDTQYF. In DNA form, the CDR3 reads TGTGCCAGCAGTGACGGGGCAGGGGATACGCAGTATTTT.

For the CDR3, the DNA is TGTGCCAGCATCCCCGGGACAGGGATCTACGAGCAGTACTTC. The encoded protein is CASIPGTGIYEQYF. This rearrangement joins TRBV6-5 to TRBJ2-7, with 9 bases that match TRBD1. Germline V CDR1 and CDR2: MNHEY, SVGAGI. Trimming removed 7 bases from V and 3 bases from J; junction bases left unmatched: 7. This CDR3 is built from 14 residues.

CDR3: CASSWGGLAGGTYEQYF. The DNA of the CDR3 is TGCGCCAGCAGCTGGGGGGGACTAGCGGGAGGTACGTACGAGCAGTACTTC. The chain links TRBV5-1 to TRBJ2-7; the match to TRBD2 covers 15 bases. After removal of 3 bases from V and 4 bases from J, the junction contained 8 bases not matched to a gene. Germline V gene lookup returns CDR1 SGHRS and CDR2 YFSETQ. CDR3 length: 17 amino acids.

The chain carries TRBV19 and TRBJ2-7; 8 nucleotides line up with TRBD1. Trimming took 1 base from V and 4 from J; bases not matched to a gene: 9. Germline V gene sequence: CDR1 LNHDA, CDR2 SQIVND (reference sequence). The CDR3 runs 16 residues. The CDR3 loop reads CASSIVHRGDPYEQYF. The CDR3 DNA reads TGTGCCAGTAGTATAGTCCACAGGGGGGACCCTTACGAGCAGTACTTC.

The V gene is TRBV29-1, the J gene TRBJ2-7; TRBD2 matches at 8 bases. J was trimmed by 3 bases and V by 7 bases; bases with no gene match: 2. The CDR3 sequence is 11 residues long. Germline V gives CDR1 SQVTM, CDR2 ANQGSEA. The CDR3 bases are TGCAGCGCCGGGACTAGCTACGAGCAGTACTTC. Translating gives CSAGTSYEQYF.

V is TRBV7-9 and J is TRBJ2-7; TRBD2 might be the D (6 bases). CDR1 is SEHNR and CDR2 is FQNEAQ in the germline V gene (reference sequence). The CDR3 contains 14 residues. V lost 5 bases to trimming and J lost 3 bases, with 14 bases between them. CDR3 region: CASSGGDLYYEQYF. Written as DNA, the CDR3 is TGTGCCAGCAGCGGTGGGGACTTGTACTACGAGCAGTACTTC.

The chain's CDR3 is CASSKRDRDEKLFF. The DNA of the CDR3 is TGTGCCAGCAGCAAACGGGACAGGGATGAAAAACTGTTTTTT. The gene calls are TRBV21-1 and TRBJ1-4; the table's D call of TRBD1 was not tested on the DNA. TRBV21-1 is a listed pseudogene. The CDR3 covers 14 residues.

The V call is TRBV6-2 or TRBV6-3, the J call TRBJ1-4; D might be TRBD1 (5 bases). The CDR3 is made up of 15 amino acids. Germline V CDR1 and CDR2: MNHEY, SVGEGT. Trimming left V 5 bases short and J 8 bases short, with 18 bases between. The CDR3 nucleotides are TGTGCCAGCAGTGGCGCAGGGAGGGCGCGAGAAAAACTGTTTTTT. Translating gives CASSGAGRAREKLFF.

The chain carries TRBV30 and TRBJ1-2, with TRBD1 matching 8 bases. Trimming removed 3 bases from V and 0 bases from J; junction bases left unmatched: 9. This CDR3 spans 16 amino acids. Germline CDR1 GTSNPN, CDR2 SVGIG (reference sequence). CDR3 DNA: TGTGCCTGGAGCTCAGGGGGCGCGGGGTCTAACTATGGCTACACCTTC. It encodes CAWSSGGAGSNYGYTF.

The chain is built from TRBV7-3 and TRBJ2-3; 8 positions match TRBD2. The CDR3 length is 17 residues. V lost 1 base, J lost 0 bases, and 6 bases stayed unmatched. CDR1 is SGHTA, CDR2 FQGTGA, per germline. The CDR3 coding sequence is TGTGCCAGCAGCTTAAACAGTGCGGGGGGAAGCACAGATACGCAGTATTTT. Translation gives CASSLNSAGGSTDTQYF.

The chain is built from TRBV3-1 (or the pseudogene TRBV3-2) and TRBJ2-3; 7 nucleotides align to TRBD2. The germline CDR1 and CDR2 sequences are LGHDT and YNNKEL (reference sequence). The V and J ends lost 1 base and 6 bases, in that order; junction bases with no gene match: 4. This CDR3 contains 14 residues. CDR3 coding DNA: TGTGCCAGCAGCCAAGCCGGGGGGAGTGATACGCAGTATTTT. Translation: CASSQAGGSDTQYF.